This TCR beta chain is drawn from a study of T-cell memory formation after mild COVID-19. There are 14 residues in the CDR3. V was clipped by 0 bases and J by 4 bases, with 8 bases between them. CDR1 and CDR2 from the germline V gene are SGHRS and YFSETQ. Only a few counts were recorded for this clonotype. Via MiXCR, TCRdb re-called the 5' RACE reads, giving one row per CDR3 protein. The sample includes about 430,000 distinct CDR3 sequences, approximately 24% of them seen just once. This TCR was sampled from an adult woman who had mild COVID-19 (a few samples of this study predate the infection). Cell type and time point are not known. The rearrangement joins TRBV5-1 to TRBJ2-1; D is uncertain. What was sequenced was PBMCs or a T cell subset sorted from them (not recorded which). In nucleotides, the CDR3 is TGCGCCAGCAGCTTGGCAGCAGATTACAATGAGCAGTTCTTC. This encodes CASSLAADYNEQFF.